The 24 T cell receptor beta chains reported below all come from one sample, sequenced in a study of control samples from healthy donors and cancer patients. Method: immunoSEQ multiplex PCR; TCRdb's copy keeps in-frame clones and lacks some. The sample includes over 120,000 clones, 85% to 95% of them seen just once. The sequenced material came from PBMCs. The receptor source for this set is a man aged 60 to 75 with colorectal cancer.

The chain employs TRBV18 and TRBJ1-4, with D hard to call. The CDR3 sequence is 15 residues long. The V gene lost 2 bases and the J gene lost 8 bases, with 15 bases spanning the gap. CDR1 is KGHSH and CDR2 is LQKENI in the germline V gene. CDR3 nucleotide sequence: TGTGCCAGCTCACCAAACCCCCCGGGAGACGAAAAACTGTTTTTT. The encoded protein is CASSPNPPGDEKLFF. The entire variable domain, with the rest obtained from reference TRBV18 and TRBJ1-4, is as follows: NAGVMQNPRHLVRRRGQEARLRCSPMKGHSHVYWYRQLPEEGLKFMVYLQKENIIDESGMPKERFSAEFPKEGPSILRIQQVVRGDSAAYFCASSPNPPGDEKLFFGSGTQLSVL.

The CDR3 DNA is TGTGCCAGCAGCCCCTGGGACGGCGACTCTGGAAACACCATATATTTT. This sequence encodes CASSPWDGDSGNTIYF. V is TRBV14 and J is TRBJ1-3; D is possibly TRBD1 (5 bases). Trimming removed 4 bases at V and 0 bases at J, with 13 bases between. Germline-derived CDR1 and CDR2 are SGHDN and FVKESK. CDR3 length equals 16 residues.

The gene calls are TRBV6-1 and TRBJ1-2; no clear D gene. The CDR3 totals 15 residues. V was pared by 2 bases and J by 3 bases, with 13 bases between. Germline V gene data show CDR1 as MNHNS and CDR2 as SASEGT. CDR3: CASSENVREYYGYTF. Written as DNA, the CDR3 is TGTGCCAGCAGTGAAAATGTTCGGGAGTACTATGGCTACACCTTC.

CDR3 region: CSARTGAGDTQYF. DNA for the CDR3: TGCAGCGCCCGGACAGGGGCGGGGGATACGCAGTATTTT. The chain is built from TRBV29-1 and TRBJ2-3; TRBD1 matches 9 bases. The CDR3 length is 13 residues. Looked up from germline, CDR1 is SQVTM and CDR2 is ANQGSEA. Unmatched junction bases numbered 8, after V lost 7 bases and J lost 6 bases.

The chain uses TRBV18 and TRBJ1-2, with 7 bases aligning to TRBD1. V trimming: 5 bases; J trimming: 3 bases; junction bases outside the gene matches: 3. The germline gives CDR1 KGHSH, CDR2 LQKENI. This CDR3 comprises 13 residues. The CDR3 sequence: CASSAGQDYGYTF. Written as DNA, the CDR3 is TGTGCCAGCTCAGCAGGACAGGACTATGGCTACACCTTC.

The V and J genes are TRBV2 and TRBJ2-1; 9 bases align to TRBD2. The germline V gene encodes CDR1 SNHLY and CDR2 FYNNEI. The CDR3 runs 14 residues. CDR3 sequence reads: CAGGGASSYNEQFF. CDR3 nucleotides: TGTGCTGGCGGGGGGGCCAGCTCCTACAATGAGCAGTTCTTC.

The chain carries TRBV6-5 and TRBJ2-6; no reliable D call. V was clipped by 4 bases and J by 0 bases, with 7 bases between them. CDR3 length: 15 amino acids. Germline V lookup: CDR1 MNHEY, CDR2 SVGAGI. The CDR3 DNA sequence: TGTGCCAGCAGTTTTTCCTACTCTGGGGCCAACGTCCTGACTTTC. This gives the protein CASSFSYSGANVLTF.

The V and J genes are TRBV29-1 and TRBJ2-7; maybe TRBD1 (6 bases). This CDR3 region has 13 residues. The V end was cut by 6 bases, the J end by 2 bases, with 14 bases between. Germline values: CDR1 SQVTM, CDR2 ANQGSEA. The CDR3 DNA is TGCAGCGTACAGGGACGAGGGACCTACGAGCAGTACTTC. This translates into CSVQGRGTYEQYF.

As regards this clone: Additional DNA sequences in this sample encode the identical CDR3. The J gene is TRBJ1-2, the V gene TRBV28, with a weak D call TRBD1 (5 bases). Trimming removed 3 bases at V and 5 bases at J, with 7 bases between. Germline assignment: CDR1 MDHEN and CDR2 SYDVKM. This CDR3 is built from 12 residues. This CDR3 reads CASSLGQYGYTF. The CDR3 nucleotides read TGTGCCAGCAGTTTGGGGCAGTATGGCTACACCTTC.

The chain combines TRBV9 with TRBJ1-3; D remains ambiguous. Trimming stripped 1 base from V and 4 bases from J, with 12 bases between. The CDR3 is made up of 15 amino acids. CDR1 and CDR2 from the germline V gene are SGDLS and YYNGEE. CDR3 loop: CASSVSEAPGNTIYF. The CDR3 coding sequence is TGTGCCAGCAGCGTAAGCGAAGCGCCCGGAAACACCATATATTTT.

The chain combines TRBV30 with TRBJ2-1; 14 bases agree with TRBD2. Trimming took 1 base from V and 6 from J; bases not matched to a gene: 5. This CDR3 contains 16 residues. Per the germline V gene, CDR1 is GTSNPN and CDR2 is SVGIG (reference sequence). The CDR3 reads CAWSGLAGGPGNEQFF. The CDR3 DNA sequence: TGTGCCTGGAGTGGACTAGCGGGGGGGCCCGGCAATGAGCAGTTCTTC.

The CDR3 DNA reads as TGTGCCAGCAGCTTAGATTGGCAGGGGAACGAGCAGTACTTC. Its protein product is CASSLDWQGNEQYF. The chain recombines TRBV11-2 with TRBJ2-7; a weak D match, TRBD1 (6 bases). From germline, CDR1 is SGHAT and CDR2 FQNNGV. The CDR3 sequence is 14 residues long. V was clipped by 0 bases and J by 5 bases, with 11 bases between them.

As to this clone: This CDR3 is also generated by other DNA sequences in the sample. The chain combines TRBV6-2 or TRBV6-3 with TRBJ2-5; a weak D match, TRBD2 (5 bases). Trimming left V 2 bases short and J 5 bases short, with 9 bases between. The CDR3 totals 13 residues. Germline V gene data show CDR1 as MNHEY and CDR2 as SVGEGT. The CDR3 protein is CASSYSQRETQYF. CDR3 nucleotide sequence: TGTGCCAGCAGTTACAGTCAGCGGGAGACCCAGTACTTC.

This chain uses TRBV5-6 with TRBJ1-1; D gene unclear. The CDR3 loop spans 13 amino acids. The germline V gene encodes CDR1 SGHDT and CDR2 YYEEEE. Trimming left V 1 base short and J 1 base short, with 5 bases between. DNA of the CDR3: TGTGCCAGCAGCTTGCTCTCGAACACTGAAGCTTTCTTT. It encodes CASSLLSNTEAFF.

This clone was seen only a few times. The chain is built from TRBV19 and TRBJ2-1, with D hard to call. V lost 6 bases and J 0 bases, leaving 6 bases between the germline ends. The CDR3 loop spans 13 amino acids. Germline CDR1 LNHDA, CDR2 SQIVND (reference sequence). The chain's CDR3 is CASRQSSYNEQFF. For the CDR3, the DNA is TGTGCCAGTAGACAGAGCTCCTACAATGAGCAGTTCTTC. The full variable domain, with the rest looked up from reference TRBV19 and TRBJ2-1, is DGGITQSPKYLFRKEGQNVTLSCEQNLNHDAMYWYRQDPGQGLRLIYYSQIVNDFQKGDIAEGYSVSREKKESFPLTVTSAQKNPTAFYLCASRQSSYNEQFFGPGTRLTVL.

The V gene is TRBV6-5, the J gene TRBJ1-3; the D is unclear. The germline V gene encodes CDR1 MNHEY and CDR2 SVGAGI. With 6 bases removed from V and 4 bases from J, the gap between germline ends came to 10 bases. The CDR3 runs 13 residues. The CDR3 reads CASSLEDGNTIYF. The CDR3 DNA reads as TGTGCCAGCAGCTTAGAGGACGGAAACACCATATATTTT.

V and J are TRBV2 and TRBJ2-5; tentative D call: TRBD1 (6 bases). The V end lost 3 bases, the J end lost 4 bases, and 15 bases lay between the germline ends. This CDR3 contains 15 residues. Germline V CDR1 and CDR2: SNHLY, FYNNEI. This chain's CDR3 is CASSDGVRGAETQYF. Written as DNA, the CDR3 is TGTGCCAGCAGTGACGGGGTCAGGGGAGCAGAGACCCAGTACTTC.

The chain links TRBV10-3 to TRBJ2-7; D might be TRBD1 (6 bases). The germline CDR1 and CDR2 sequences are ENHRY and SYGVKD. V dropped 3 bases and J dropped 6 bases, with 15 bases sitting between them. The CDR3 is 14 residues long. The CDR3 coding sequence is TGTGCCATCAGTGACCTTGGACAGCCCGGCGAGCAGTACTTC. As protein: CAISDLGQPGEQYF.

The chain recombines TRBV5-1 with TRBJ2-5; either TRBD1 or TRBD2 may supply D (5 bases each). CDR1 is SGHRS, CDR2 YFSETQ, per germline. Trimming removed 3 bases at V and 1 base at J, with 13 bases between. The CDR3 sequence is 15 residues long. This CDR3 is CASSSSQGPQETQYF. CDR3 DNA sequence: TGCGCCAGCAGCTCGTCCCAGGGACCCCAAGAGACCCAGTACTTC.

The chain is built from TRBV12-3 or TRBV12-4 and TRBJ1-1; maybe TRBD1 (6 bases). Trimming pared 3 bases from V and 4 bases from J, leaving 9 bases between. CDR3 length: 13 residues. The CDR3 nucleotides read TGTGCCAGCAGTTTCGGGGGCATCACTGAAGCTTTCTTT. It codes for CASSFGGITEAFF.

The chain employs TRBV4-1 and TRBJ2-3, with 11 positions matching TRBD1. Trimming at V came to 3 bases and at J to 6 bases, leaving 11 bases not matched to a gene. The CDR3 spans 17 residues. CDR1 and CDR2 (germline): MGHRA, YSYEKL. CDR3: CASSHGDGTGGGDTQYF. The CDR3 DNA sequence: TGCGCCAGCAGCCACGGAGACGGGACAGGGGGTGGGGATACGCAGTATTTT.

The sample holds a few counts of this clone. V and J are TRBV19 and TRBJ1-5; the D is unclear. Germline assignment: CDR1 LNHDA and CDR2 SQIVND (reference sequence). This CDR3 has 14 amino acids. Trimming removed 4 bases at V and 4 bases at J, with 11 bases between. CDR3 in DNA: TGTGCCAGTAGTAGACAACTAAATAATCAGCCCCAGCATTTT. This sequence encodes CASSRQLNNQPQHF.

The V and J genes are TRBV6-2 or TRBV6-3 and TRBJ1-4; 7 bases are shared with TRBD1. The CDR3 has 17 amino acids. After removal of 5 bases from V and 0 bases from J, the junction contained 9 bases not matched to a gene. Germline-derived CDR1 and CDR2 are MNHEY and SVGEGT. As DNA, the CDR3 is TGTGCCAGCAGTCTACGACAGGGCCAGGCAACTAATGAAAAACTGTTTTTT. This codes for CASSLRQGQATNEKLFF.

The chain uses TRBV27 and TRBJ1-6; D is ambiguous. CDR1 and CDR2 from the germline V gene are MNHEY and SMNVEV (reference sequence). The CDR3 runs 15 residues. V gave up 1 base and J gave up 8 bases, with 12 bases separating them. The CDR3 DNA follows: TGTGCCAGCAGTTTATTTGGCAGCTTATATTCACCCCTCCACTTT. Amino acids: CASSLFGSLYSPLHF.